This T cell receptor (beta chain) was sequenced for a study of molecular identifiers for immune sequencing clone quantification. CDR3 length: 14 residues. The germline gives CDR1 DFQATT, CDR2 SNEGSKA (reference sequence). TCRdb itself ran the PCR reads through MiXCR, one entry per CDR3 protein. Here the sample spans some 93,000 distinct CDR3 sequences, approximately 22% being singletons. There are a few counts of this clonotype. A much bigger clone sits one base away, suggesting this may be a read error. The chain recombines TRBV20-1 with TRBJ1-2; D perhaps matches TRBD1 (5 bases). The clonotype comes from a human donor in good health. Some libraries in this study had Jurkat cell RNA spiked in. The sample comprised naive CD8+ T cells from blood, with Jurkat cell RNA spiked in. Stated subset: FACS-sorted CD8+CD4-CCR7+CD45RA+ naive T cells. This CDR3 reads CSASMVTANYDYTF. The CDR3 DNA reads as TGCAGTGCTAGTATGGTGACAGCTAACTATGACTACACCTTC.